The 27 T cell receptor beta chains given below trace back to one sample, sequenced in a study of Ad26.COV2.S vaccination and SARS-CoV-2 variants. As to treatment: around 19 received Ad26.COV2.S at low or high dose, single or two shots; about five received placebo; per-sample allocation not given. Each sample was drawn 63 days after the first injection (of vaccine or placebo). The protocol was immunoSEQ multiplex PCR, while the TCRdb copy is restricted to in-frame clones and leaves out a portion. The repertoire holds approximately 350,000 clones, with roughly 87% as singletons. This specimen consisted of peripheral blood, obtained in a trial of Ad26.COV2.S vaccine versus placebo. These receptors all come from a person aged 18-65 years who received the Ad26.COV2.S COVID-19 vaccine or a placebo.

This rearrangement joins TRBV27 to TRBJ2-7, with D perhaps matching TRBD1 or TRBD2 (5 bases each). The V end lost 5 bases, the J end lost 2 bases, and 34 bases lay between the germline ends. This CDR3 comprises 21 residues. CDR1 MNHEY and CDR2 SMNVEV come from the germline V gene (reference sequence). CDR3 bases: TGTGCCAGCAGTACTATCCCTCGGGGCGGCTGGTTGGGGCTGGGTGCCTACGAGCAGTACTTC. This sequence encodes CASSTIPRGGWLGLGAYEQYF.

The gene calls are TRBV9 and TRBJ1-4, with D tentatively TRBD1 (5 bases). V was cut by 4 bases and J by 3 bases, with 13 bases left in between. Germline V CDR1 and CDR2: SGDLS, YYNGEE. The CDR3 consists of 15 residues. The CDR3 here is CASSTGGLANEKLFF. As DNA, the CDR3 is TGTGCCAGCAGCACCGGGGGTCTGGCTAATGAAAAACTGTTTTTT.

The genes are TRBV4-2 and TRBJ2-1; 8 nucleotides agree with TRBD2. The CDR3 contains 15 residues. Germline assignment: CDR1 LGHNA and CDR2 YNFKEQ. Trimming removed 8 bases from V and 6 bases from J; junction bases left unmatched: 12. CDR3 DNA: TGTGCCAGCTCCAAGGGCGGGGGGTTAGGCAATGAGCAGTTCTTC. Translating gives CASSKGGGLGNEQFF.

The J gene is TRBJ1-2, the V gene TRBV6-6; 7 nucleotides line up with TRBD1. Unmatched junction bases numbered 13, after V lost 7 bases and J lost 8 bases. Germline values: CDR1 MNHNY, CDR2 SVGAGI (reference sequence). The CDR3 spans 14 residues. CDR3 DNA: TGTGCCAGCACCGAAGGACAGGCCGTGCGCGGCTACACCTTC. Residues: CASTEGQAVRGYTF.

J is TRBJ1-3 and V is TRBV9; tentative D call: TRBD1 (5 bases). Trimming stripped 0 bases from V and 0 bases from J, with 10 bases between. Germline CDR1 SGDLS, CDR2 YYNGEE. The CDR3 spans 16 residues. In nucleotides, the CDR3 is TGTGCCAGCAGCGTAGAAGCAGACAGCTCTGGAAACACCATATATTTT. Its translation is CASSVEADSSGNTIYF.

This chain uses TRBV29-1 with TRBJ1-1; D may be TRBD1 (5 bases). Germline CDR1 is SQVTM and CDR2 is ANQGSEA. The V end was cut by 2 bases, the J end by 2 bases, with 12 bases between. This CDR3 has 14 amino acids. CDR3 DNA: TGCAGCGTTGAATACGGGGGTGGAAACACTGAAGCTTTCTTT. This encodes CSVEYGGGNTEAFF. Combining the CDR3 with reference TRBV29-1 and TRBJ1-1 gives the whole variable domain SAVISQKPSRDICQRGTSLTIQCQVDSQVTMMFWYRQQPGQSLTLIATANQGSEATYESGFVIDKFPISRPNLTFSTLTVSNMSPEDSSIYLCSVEYGGGNTEAFFGQGTRLTVV.

CDR3 nucleotide sequence: TGTGCCAGCAGCCAAGGAAGCACAGGGCGTCTAGGGAGCTCTAACTATGGCTACACCTTC. Translated: CASSQGSTGRLGSSNYGYTF. The chain recombines TRBV16 with TRBJ1-2; possibly TRBD1 for D (6 bases). V shed 2 bases and J shed 0 bases, with 25 bases lying between them. There are 20 residues in the CDR3. Per the germline V gene, CDR1 is KGHSY and CDR2 is FQNENV.

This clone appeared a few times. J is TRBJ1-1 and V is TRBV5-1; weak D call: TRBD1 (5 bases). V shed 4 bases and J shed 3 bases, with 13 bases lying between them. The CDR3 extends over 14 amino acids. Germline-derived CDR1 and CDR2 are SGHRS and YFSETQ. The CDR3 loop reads CASSQAGGDTEAFF. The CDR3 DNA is TGCGCCAGCAGCCAAGCCGGAGGGGACACTGAAGCTTTCTTT.

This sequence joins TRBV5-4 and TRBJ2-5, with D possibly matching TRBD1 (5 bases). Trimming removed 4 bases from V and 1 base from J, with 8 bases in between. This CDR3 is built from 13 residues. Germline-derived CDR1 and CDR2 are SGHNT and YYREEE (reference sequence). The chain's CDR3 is CASSPQGQETQYF. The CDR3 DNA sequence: TGTGCCAGCAGCCCTCAGGGCCAAGAGACCCAGTACTTC.

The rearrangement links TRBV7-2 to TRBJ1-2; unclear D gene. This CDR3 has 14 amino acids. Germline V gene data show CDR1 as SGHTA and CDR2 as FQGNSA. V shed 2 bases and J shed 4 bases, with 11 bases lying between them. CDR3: CASSLSLGSYGYTF. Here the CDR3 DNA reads TGTGCCAGCAGCTTAAGTTTGGGGTCCTATGGCTACACCTTC.

CDR3 residues: CASSLGEGGNQPQHF. Here the CDR3 DNA reads TGTGCCAGCAGCTTAGGAGAGGGCGGCAATCAGCCCCAGCATTTT. The rearrangement links TRBV13 to TRBJ1-5; D unclear. The ends were cut back, 0 bases at V and 2 bases at J, with 8 bases in the middle. Germline CDR1 is PRHDT and CDR2 is FYEKMQ (reference sequence). The CDR3 runs to 15 residues.

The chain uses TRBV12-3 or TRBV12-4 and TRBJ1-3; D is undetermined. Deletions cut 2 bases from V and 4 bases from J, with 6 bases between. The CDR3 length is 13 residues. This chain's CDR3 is CASSLTAGNTIYF. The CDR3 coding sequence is TGTGCCAGCAGTTTAACGGCGGGAAACACCATATATTTT.

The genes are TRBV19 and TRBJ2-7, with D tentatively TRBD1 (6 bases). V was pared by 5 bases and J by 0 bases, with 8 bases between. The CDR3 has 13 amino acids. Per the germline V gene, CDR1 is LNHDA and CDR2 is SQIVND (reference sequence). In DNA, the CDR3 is TGTGCCAGTAGTGGGGACACCTCCTACGAGCAGTACTTC. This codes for CASSGDTSYEQYF.

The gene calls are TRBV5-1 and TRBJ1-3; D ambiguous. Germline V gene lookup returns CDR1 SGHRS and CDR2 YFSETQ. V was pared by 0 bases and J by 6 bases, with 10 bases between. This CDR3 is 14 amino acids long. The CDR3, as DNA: TGCGCCAGCAGCTTGGGGGTATTGGAAAACACCATATATTTT. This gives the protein CASSLGVLENTIYF.

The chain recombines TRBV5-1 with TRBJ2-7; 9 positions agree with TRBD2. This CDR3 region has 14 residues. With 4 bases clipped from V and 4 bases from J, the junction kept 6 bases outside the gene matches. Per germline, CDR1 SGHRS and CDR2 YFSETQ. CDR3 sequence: CASSRTSAGYEQYF. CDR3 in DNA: TGCGCCAGCAGCCGGACTAGCGCTGGTTACGAGCAGTACTTC. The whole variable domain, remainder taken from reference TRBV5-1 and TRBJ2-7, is KAGVTQTPRYLIKTRGQQVTLSCSPISGHRSVSWYQQTPGQGLQFLFEYFSETQRNKGNFPGRFSGRQFSNSRSEMNVSTLELGDSALYLCASSRTSAGYEQYFGPGTRLTVT.

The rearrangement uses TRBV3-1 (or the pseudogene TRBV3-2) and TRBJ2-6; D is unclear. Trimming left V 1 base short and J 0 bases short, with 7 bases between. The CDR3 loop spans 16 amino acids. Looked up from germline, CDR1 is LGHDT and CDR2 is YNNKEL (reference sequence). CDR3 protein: CASSQVPFSGANVLTF. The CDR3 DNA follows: TGTGCCAGCAGCCAAGTCCCCTTCTCTGGGGCCAACGTCCTGACTTTC.

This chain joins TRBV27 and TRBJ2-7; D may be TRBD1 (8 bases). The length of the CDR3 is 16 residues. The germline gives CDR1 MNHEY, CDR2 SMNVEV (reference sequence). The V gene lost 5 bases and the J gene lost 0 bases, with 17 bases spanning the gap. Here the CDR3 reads CASSQIQGGISYEQYF. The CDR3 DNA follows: TGTGCCAGCAGTCAAATACAGGGGGGGATCTCCTACGAGCAGTACTTC.

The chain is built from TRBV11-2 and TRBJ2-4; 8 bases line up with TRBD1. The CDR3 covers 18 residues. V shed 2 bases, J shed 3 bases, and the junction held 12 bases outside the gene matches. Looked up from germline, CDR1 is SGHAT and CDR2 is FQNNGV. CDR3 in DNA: TGTGCCAGCAGCTTAATGATAAGACAGGGGCCCGTCAAAAACATTCAGTACTTC. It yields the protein CASSLMIRQGPVKNIQYF.

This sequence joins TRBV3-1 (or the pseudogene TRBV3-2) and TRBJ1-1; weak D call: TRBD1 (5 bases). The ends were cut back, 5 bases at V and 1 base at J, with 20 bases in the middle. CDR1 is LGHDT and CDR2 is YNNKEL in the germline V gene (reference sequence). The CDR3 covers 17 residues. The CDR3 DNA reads TGTGCCAGCAGCTTCGACGGGGCAGGGAGGGGGAACACTGAAGCTTTCTTT. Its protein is CASSFDGAGRGNTEAFF.

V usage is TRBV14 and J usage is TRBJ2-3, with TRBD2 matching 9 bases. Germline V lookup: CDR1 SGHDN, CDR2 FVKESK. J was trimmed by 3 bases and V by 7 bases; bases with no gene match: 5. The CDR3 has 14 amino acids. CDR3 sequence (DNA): TGTGCCAGCAACATAGCGGGGGAGACAGATACGCAGTATTTT. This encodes CASNIAGETDTQYF.

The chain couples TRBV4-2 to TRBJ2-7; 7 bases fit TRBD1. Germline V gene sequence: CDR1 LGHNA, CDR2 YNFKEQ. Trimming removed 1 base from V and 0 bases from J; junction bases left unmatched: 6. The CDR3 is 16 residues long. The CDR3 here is CASSQGPRQGSYEQYF. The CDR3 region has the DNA TGTGCCAGCAGCCAAGGCCCCAGACAGGGCTCCTACGAGCAGTACTTC.

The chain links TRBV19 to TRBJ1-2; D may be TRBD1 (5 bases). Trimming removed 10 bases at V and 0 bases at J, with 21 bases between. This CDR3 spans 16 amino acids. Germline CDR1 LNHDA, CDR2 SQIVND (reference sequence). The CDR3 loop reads CATSAWGVGANYGYTF. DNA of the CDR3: TGTGCCACCTCCGCGTGGGGGGTTGGAGCTAACTATGGCTACACCTTC.

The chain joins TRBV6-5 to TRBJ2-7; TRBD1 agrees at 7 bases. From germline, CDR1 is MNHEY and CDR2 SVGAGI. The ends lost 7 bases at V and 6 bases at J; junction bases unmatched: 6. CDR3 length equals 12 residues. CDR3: CASTQTGFEQYF. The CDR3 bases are TGTGCCAGCACTCAGACAGGGTTCGAGCAGTACTTC.

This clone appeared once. CDR3 DNA: TGTGCCAGCAGCTTAACTAGCCCTGCCACAGATACGCAGTATTTT. Amino acids: CASSLTSPATDTQYF. V and J are TRBV11-2 and TRBJ2-3, with D possibly TRBD2 on 6 matching bases. Germline CDR1 and CDR2: SGHAT and FQNNGV. The CDR3 has 15 residues. V was shortened by 2 bases and J by 2 bases, with 11 bases between the two germline ends.

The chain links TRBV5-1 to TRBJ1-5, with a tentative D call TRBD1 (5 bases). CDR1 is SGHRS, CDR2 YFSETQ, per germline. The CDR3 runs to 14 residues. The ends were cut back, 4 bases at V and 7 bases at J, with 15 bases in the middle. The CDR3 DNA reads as TGCGCCAGCAGCCCGGGGGAAAGCCGGCAGCCCCAGCATTTT. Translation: CASSPGESRQPQHF.

This CDR3 is CASSLGIGSVGKGTDTQYF. DNA for the CDR3: TGTGCCAGCAGCTTAGGAATTGGAAGTGTGGGGAAGGGCACAGATACGCAGTATTTT. The chain carries TRBV7-3 and TRBJ2-3; no definite D call. V lost 2 bases and J 1 base, leaving 22 bases between the germline ends. Looked up from germline, CDR1 is SGHTA and CDR2 is FQGTGA. This CDR3 is 19 amino acids long.

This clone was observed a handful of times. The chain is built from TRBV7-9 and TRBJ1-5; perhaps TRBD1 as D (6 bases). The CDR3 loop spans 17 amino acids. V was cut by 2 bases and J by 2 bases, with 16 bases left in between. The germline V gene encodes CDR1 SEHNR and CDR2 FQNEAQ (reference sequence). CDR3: CASSLTASGARNQPQHF. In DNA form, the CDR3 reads TGTGCCAGCAGCTTAACCGCGTCGGGGGCTCGCAATCAGCCCCAGCATTTT.